Listed below are T cell receptor beta chains from one sample, sequenced in a study of technical replicates of blood from a few donors. The data were produced by immunoSEQ multiplex PCR, yet TCRdb's version contains in-frame clones alone and is incomplete. The top ten clones hold about 0.26% of a sample with 75,000 to 90,000 clones, around 93% of them seen once. The sequencing input was T cells isolated from PBMCs. These receptors were obtained from a human donor in good health. Both conserved end residues are part of each CDR3. A D gene is named only where the DNA matches it firmly. Rows may omit the clone size; those that give it use once, few, many or a size class.

d_call | j_call | v_call | clone_size | cdr3_aa | cdr3_nt
. | TRBJ1-3 | TRBV6-1 | . | CASRGTGSGNTIYF | TGTGCCAGCAGGGGAACAGGCTCTGGAAACACCATATATTTT
TRBD2 | TRBJ2-5 | TRBV19 | . | CASSIGAGGPETQYF | TGTGCCAGTAGTATAGGAGCGGGGGGGCCCGAGACCCAGTACTTC
. | TRBJ1-3 | TRBV28 | . | CASSFSRGVGFSGNTIYF | TGTGCCAGCAGTTTTAGTCGGGGGGTGGGTTTCTCTGGAAACACCATATATTTT
. | TRBJ1-5 | TRBV28 | . | CASRTGTYNQPQHF | TGTGCCAGCAGGACCGGGACATATAATCAGCCCCAGCATTTT
. | TRBJ1-1 | TRBV29-1 | once | CSVGGRAEMNTEAFF | TGCAGCGTTGGTGGCAGGGCCGAAATGAACACTGAAGCTTTCTTT
. | TRBJ1-1 | TRBV28 | . | CASRTALNTEAFF | TGTGCCAGCAGGACAGCCCTTAACACTGAAGCTTTCTTT
TRBD1 | TRBJ2-3 | TRBV5-1 | . | CASTRTGRTDTQYF | TGCGCCAGCACGAGGACAGGGAGGACAGATACGCAGTATTTT
. | TRBJ1-4 | TRBV5-1 | . | CASSFRATNEKLFF | TGCGCCAGCAGCTTTCGGGCAACTAATGAAAAACTGTTTTTT
TRBD1 | TRBJ2-3 | TRBV29-1 | once | CSVEDRAEVTDTQYF | TGCAGCGTGGAGGACAGGGCAGAGGTCACAGATACGCAGTATTTT
. | TRBJ2-7 | TRBV5-4 | . | CASSVSGGLSYEQYF | TGTGCCAGCAGCGTTAGCGGAGGACTCTCCTACGAGCAGTACTTC
TRBD1 | TRBJ2-7 | TRBV15 | . | CATSRAGQGYEQYF | TGTGCCACCAGCAGAGCGGGACAGGGCTACGAGCAGTACTTC
TRBD1 | TRBJ1-2 | TRBV5-1 | . | CASSLRRTGSGGYGYTF | TGCGCCAGCAGCTTGCGAAGGACAGGGTCCGGCGGCTATGGCTACACCTTC
. | TRBJ1-2 | TRBV9 | once | CASSVDSQGGYGYTF | TGTGCCAGCAGCGTAGATAGCCAGGGAGGCTATGGCTACACCTTC
TRBD2 | TRBJ2-1 | TRBV30 | . | CAWDAFLGGGASEQFF | TGTGCCTGGGACGCCTTTCTTGGCGGGGGGGCCTCTGAGCAGTTCTTC
TRBD1 | TRBJ1-2 | TRBV9 | . | CASSTPDRAGGYTF | TGTGCCAGCAGCACCCCGGACAGGGCGGGAGGCTACACCTTC
TRBD1 | TRBJ1-1 | TRBV29-1 | . | CSVGPGQANGAFF | TGCAGCGTTGGACCGGGACAGGCTAATGGAGCTTTCTTT
TRBD1 | TRBJ2-7 | TRBV5-5 | . | CASSHDRGSYEQYF | TGTGCCAGCAGCCACGACAGGGGGTCCTACGAGCAGTACTTC
TRBD2 | TRBJ2-2 | TRBV6-1 | . | CASRPGGLNTGELFF | TGTGCCAGCAGGCCGGGGGGTCTGAACACCGGGGAGCTGTTTTTT
TRBD2 | TRBJ2-7 | TRBV6-1 | . | CASSYWTSGYEQYF | TGTGCCAGCTCCTACTGGACTAGCGGATACGAGCAGTACTTC
TRBD2 | TRBJ2-7 | TRBV5-4 | . | CASSSKAGGRYEQYF | TGTGCCAGCAGCTCGAAAGCGGGGGGGCGATACGAGCAGTACTTC
TRBD1 | TRBJ2-7 | TRBV2 | few | CASRSDRRKPYF | TGTGCCAGCAGGTCGGACAGGAGAAAACCGTACTTC
TRBD2 | TRBJ2-1 | TRBV2 | . | CASSDTSAYNEQFF | TGTGCCAGCAGTGATACTAGCGCATACAATGAGCAGTTCTTC
. | TRBJ1-1 | TRBV7-9 | . | CASSPGGYTEAFF | TGTGCCAGCAGCCCCGGGGGGTACACTGAAGCTTTCTTT
TRBD1 | TRBJ2-5 | TRBV28 | . | CASSFPGTEETQYF | TGTGCCAGCAGTTTCCCCGGGACAGAAGAGACCCAGTACTTC
TRBD1 | TRBJ1-2 | TRBV5-6 | . | CASYGQGRSLGYGYTF | TGTGCCAGCTACGGACAGGGAAGGAGTTTAGGCTATGGCTACACCTTC
. | TRBJ1-1 | TRBV7-9 | . | CASSFVPGDTEAFF | TGTGCCAGCAGCTTTGTCCCCGGGGACACTGAAGCTTTCTTT
TRBD1 | TRBJ2-1 | TRBV5-1 | . | CASSGTGSSYNEQFF | TGCGCCAGCAGCGGGACAGGGAGCTCCTACAATGAGCAGTTCTTC
. | TRBJ1-4 | TRBV29-1 | . | CSVVDNEKLFF | TGCAGCGTGGTAGATAATGAAAAACTGTTTTTT
TRBD2 | TRBJ2-1 | TRBV28 | . | CASNLRWGGNEQFF | TGTGCCAGCAATCTACGTTGGGGGGGCAATGAGCAGTTCTTC
TRBD1 | TRBJ2-7 | TRBV7-9 | . | CASSFISDRVYEQYF | TGTGCCAGCAGCTTTATAAGCGACAGGGTCTACGAGCAGTACTTC